This is a list of T cell receptor beta chains from one sample in a study of blood T cell repertoires in COVID-19. Sequencing was performed with immunoSEQ multiplex PCR; in TCRdb, only in-frame clones are kept and a portion is missing. The repertoire holds approximately 200,000 clones, with 70% to 90% as singletons. The sample comprised peripheral blood. Receptors were obtained from a man aged 25-45 years with acute or convalescent COVID-19. CDR3s include the opening cysteine and the closing phenylalanine or tryptophan.

j_gene | v_gene | CDR3aa
TRBJ2-2 | TRBV6-6 | CASSYDRVTGELFF
TRBJ1-1 | TRBV5-1 | CASRETGLDEAFF
TRBJ1-4 | TRBV28 | CASRTGSTNEKLFF
TRBJ1-1 | TRBV9 | CASSVGTDLNTEAFF
TRBJ1-1 | TRBV3-1/TRBV3-2 | CASSQMDRANTEAFF
TRBJ1-1 | TRBV13 | CASTLGGAATGDTEAFF
TRBJ1-5 | TRBV5-1 | CASSLRGDQPQHF
TRBJ1-1 | TRBV23-1 | CASSQTTGRSFF
TRBJ1-2 | TRBV5-1 | CASSLVAGHPYGYTF
TRBJ1-5 | TRBV6-6 | CASSRDRVNQPQHF
TRBJ2-3 | TRBV5-1 | CASSLGVLRGDTQYF
TRBJ1-2 | TRBV6-5 | CASSYDTSKAYGYTF
TRBJ1-2 | TRBV18 | CASSPPRVQGVYGYTF
TRBJ2-7 | TRBV30 | CAWSVPAGASYEQYF
TRBJ1-6 | TRBV19 | CASSDTGTGRSPLHF
TRBJ2-5 | TRBV19 | CASRLAGGRETQYF
TRBJ1-1 | TRBV29-1 | CSVVPGGNTEAFF
TRBJ1-5 | TRBV2 | CASRSQGLGQPQHF
TRBJ1-1 | TRBV23-1 | CASSQLLNQGSTEAFF
TRBJ1-1 | TRBV28 | CASSPRYSSYTEAFF
TRBJ2-7 | TRBV5-6 | CASSLTSAFYEQYF
TRBJ1-6 | TRBV19 | CASSYRLNSPLHF
TRBJ1-1 | TRBV28 | CASSRDPGGTEAFF
TRBJ1-5 | TRBV19 | CASSPYPTAYSNQPQHF
TRBJ2-5 | TRBV5-1 | CASSPLGVETQYF
TRBJ1-6 | TRBV6-5 | CASRSFSSYNSPLHF
TRBJ1-6 | TRBV7-9 | CASSSSSGNSPLHF
TRBJ2-1 | TRBV10-1 | CASARDPAGSYNEQFF
TRBJ1-1 | TRBV19 | CASSTRQLNTEAFF
TRBJ2-1 | TRBV11-1 | CASSPPSAVNEQFF
TRBJ1-2 | TRBV5-1 | CASSPGGGAYGYTF
TRBJ2-1 | TRBV18 | CASSPARELASYNEQFF
TRBJ2-3 | TRBV7-2 | CASSLALNTDTQYF
TRBJ1-1 | TRBV19 | CASSMGGGREAFF
TRBJ1-1 | TRBV18 | CASSPLTGTMNTEAFF
TRBJ2-4 | TRBV30 | CAWGGQGPGIQYF
TRBJ1-1 | TRBV10-2 | CASSKQGNTEAFF
TRBJ2-1 | TRBV5-5 | CASSSRGGNEQFF
TRBJ2-7 | TRBV5-1 | CASSLEGRASYEQYF
TRBJ1-2 | TRBV5-1 | CASSLQGLTGGGPNYGYTF
TRBJ2-5 | TRBV7-3 | CASSPGQGRETQYF
TRBJ2-4 | TRBV6-5 | CATQQGWHIQYF
TRBJ2-3 | TRBV11-3 | CASSRDRSTDTQYF
TRBJ2-1 | TRBV4-1 | CASSALLRDRANEQFF
TRBJ1-6 | TRBV9 | CASSGTQGSNSPLHF
TRBJ1-4 | TRBV11-2 | CASSFLRDEKLFF
TRBJ2-7 | TRBV11-2 | CASSLGLTYEQYF
TRBJ2-3 | TRBV6-6 | CASTPPTGDTQYF
TRBJ1-4 | TRBV28 | CASRSEGFATNEKLFF
TRBJ1-2 | TRBV13 | CASSERQGAGNYGYTF
TRBJ2-3 | TRBV19 | CASTPTSGVTDTQYF
TRBJ1-5 | TRBV2 | CASSDNRGNQPQHF
TRBJ1-3 | TRBV6-5 | CASSYSRGIGNTIYF